Below, 14 T cell receptor beta chains from the same sample are listed, as sequenced in a study of monozygotic twins with inflammatory bowel disease. Reanalyzing the 5' RACE reads, TCRdb keeps one entry per CDR3 protein, without DNA. This table lists 150,000 to 200,000 distinct CDR3 sequences. The sample was blood. The receptor set was obtained from a human donor with ulcerative colitis or Crohn's disease, or a healthy co-twin of an affected twin (not recorded which).

Here the CDR3 reads CASSQDWGRSNQPQHF. This chain links TRBV4-1 with TRBJ1-5; the D call of TRBD1 rests on TCRdb alone, since no DNA is present to check it. Germline V gene sequence: CDR1 MGHRA, CDR2 YSYEKL. The CDR3 sequence is 16 residues long.

The chain uses TRBV5-1 and TRBJ1-2; TCRdb calls TRBD1, which cannot be checked without DNA. The CDR3 consists of 14 residues. The V gene's germline CDR1 is SGHRS and CDR2 YFSETQ. CDR3 amino acids: CASSPGQGNYGYTF.

The chain is built from TRBV5-1 and TRBJ1-3. The germline CDR1 and CDR2 sequences are SGHRS and YFSETQ. The CDR3 length is 14 residues. The CDR3 sequence: CASSIGHSGNTIYF.

The chain recombines TRBV7-2 with TRBJ2-4; no DNA is available, so the TRBD1 call from TCRdb remains unchecked. This CDR3 has 16 amino acids. Germline V gene lookup returns CDR1 SGHTA and CDR2 FQGNSA. The CDR3 sequence: CASSPASGTGKNIQYF.

The CDR3 here is CATSVRQGQETQYF. The rearrangement links TRBV15 to TRBJ2-5; the TCRdb call, TRBD1, lacks DNA for checking. The CDR3 runs 14 residues. Germline V lookup: CDR1 LNHNV, CDR2 YYDKDF (reference sequence).

The rearrangement uses TRBV10-3 and TRBJ1-5; TCRdb picks TRBD1, but there is no DNA to check that call. The germline V gene has CDR1 ENHRY and CDR2 SYGVKD. The length of the CDR3 is 13 residues. Here the CDR3 reads CATRGTENQPQHF.

The V and J genes are TRBV6-5 and TRBJ2-7; TCRdb indicates TRBD1, and absent DNA this call remains unverified. The CDR3 is 15 amino acids. Per the germline V gene, CDR1 is MNHEY and CDR2 is SVGAGI. The CDR3 region is CASSYSDRGFYEQYF.

The rearrangement joins TRBV6-1 to TRBJ2-3; checking the TCRdb D call of TRBD2 is not possible without DNA. The length of the CDR3 is 16 residues. Germline CDR1 reads MNHNS; CDR2 reads SASEGT. The CDR3 spells CASKLGTSGNTDTQYF.

The rearrangement joins TRBV27 to TRBJ2-1. The CDR3 consists of 15 residues. CDR1 is MNHEY, CDR2 SMNVEV, per germline (reference sequence). CDR3 protein: CASSLDQSSYNEQFF.

CDR3: CASSALYGNTIYF. J is TRBJ1-3 and V is TRBV9. This CDR3 region has 13 residues. Germline V lookup: CDR1 SGDLS, CDR2 YYNGEE.

The gene calls are TRBV19 and TRBJ2-1; TCRdb selects TRBD2, and the lack of DNA leaves this call unchecked. The CDR3 sequence is 14 residues long. Germline loops: CDR1 LNHDA, CDR2 SQIVND (reference sequence). This chain's CDR3 is CASSLTRLYNEQFF.

The chain uses TRBV12-3 or TRBV12-4 and TRBJ1-1; TCRdb names TRBD1, which stays unverified in the absence of DNA. CDR3 size: 14 residues. CDR3 in amino acids: CASSYGGGDTEAFF.

CDR3 amino acids: CASSRPGTGNEQYF. The chain uses TRBV5-6 and TRBJ2-7; TCRdb outputs TRBD1, but without DNA this stays unchecked. The CDR3 covers 14 residues. Per germline, CDR1 SGHDT and CDR2 YYEEEE.

J is TRBJ1-4 and V is TRBV5-4; TCRdb reports TRBD1, a call that lacks DNA to check it against. Germline V CDR1 and CDR2: SGHNT, YYREEE (reference sequence). The CDR3 loop spans 13 amino acids. The CDR3: CASSLGPDEKLFF.